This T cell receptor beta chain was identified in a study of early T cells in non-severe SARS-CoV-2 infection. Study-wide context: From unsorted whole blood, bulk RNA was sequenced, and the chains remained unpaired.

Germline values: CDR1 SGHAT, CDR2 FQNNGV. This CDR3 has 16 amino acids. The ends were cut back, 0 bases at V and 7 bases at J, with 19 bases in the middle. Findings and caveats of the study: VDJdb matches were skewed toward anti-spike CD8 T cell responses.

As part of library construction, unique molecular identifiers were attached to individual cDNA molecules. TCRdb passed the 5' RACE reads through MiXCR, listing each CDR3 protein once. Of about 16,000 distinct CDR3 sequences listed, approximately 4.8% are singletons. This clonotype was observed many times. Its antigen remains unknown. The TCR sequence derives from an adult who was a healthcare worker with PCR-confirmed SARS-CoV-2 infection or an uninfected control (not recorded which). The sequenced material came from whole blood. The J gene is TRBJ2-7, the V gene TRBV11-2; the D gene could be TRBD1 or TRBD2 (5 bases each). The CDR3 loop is CASSLEGTHYEAEQYF. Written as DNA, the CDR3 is TGTGCCAGCAGCTTAGAAGGGACCCACTACGAGGCGGAGCAGTACTTC. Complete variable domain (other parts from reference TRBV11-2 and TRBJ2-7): EAGVAQSPRYKIIEKRQSVAFWCNPISGHATLYWYQQILGQGPKLLIQFQNNGVVDDSQLPKDRFSAERLKGVDSTLKIQPAKLEDSAVYLCASSLEGTHYEAEQYFGPGTRLTVT.